The 14 T cell receptor beta chains below come from one sample, sequenced in a study of shared clonotypes between healthy human individuals. Assay used: immunoSEQ multiplex PCR; TCRdb lists only in-frame clones, some missing. The sample yields about 1,500,000 clones, roughly 95% seen once. Sample: naive CD4+ T cells sorted from blood. As to subset: CD45RA+ positively selected. Receptors were obtained from a man aged 30 to 45 in good health.

The chain links TRBV9 to TRBJ2-7; unclear D gene. V was clipped by 1 base and J by 2 bases, with 13 bases between them. Germline V CDR1 and CDR2: SGDLS, YYNGEE. The length of the CDR3 is 15 residues. CDR3 sequence reads: CASSVLSGPAYEQYF. DNA for the CDR3: TGTGCCAGCAGCGTACTCTCCGGGCCTGCCTACGAGCAGTACTTC.

About this clone itself: This same CDR3 is encoded by further DNA sequences in the sample. The gene calls are TRBV5-1 and TRBJ2-1; maybe TRBD2 (5 bases). CDR1 is SGHRS and CDR2 is YFSETQ in the germline V gene. The CDR3 has 13 residues. Trimming removed 0 bases from V and 4 bases from J, with 5 bases in between. Written as DNA, the CDR3 is TGCGCCAGCAGCTTGGGAGGGTACAATGAGCAGTTCTTC. Residues: CASSLGGYNEQFF.

The chain couples TRBV5-4 to TRBJ1-2; tentative D call: TRBD1 (5 bases). The V and J ends lost 0 bases and 5 bases respectively, with 14 bases between them. This CDR3 spans 15 amino acids. Per germline, CDR1 SGHNT and CDR2 YYREEE (reference sequence). CDR3 in amino acids: CASSLAAGRVYGYTF. CDR3 DNA: TGTGCCAGCAGCTTGGCGGCAGGGCGCGTATATGGCTACACCTTC.

The chain uses TRBV4-2 and TRBJ1-1; D gene ambiguous. Trimming cost V 4 bases and J 5 bases, with 5 bases left between them. Germline V gene lookup returns CDR1 LGHNA and CDR2 YNFKEQ. This CDR3 has 11 residues. CDR3 amino acids: CASSLETEAFF. CDR3 sequence (DNA): TGTGCCAGCAGCCTCGAGACTGAAGCTTTCTTT.

The chain carries TRBV10-3 and TRBJ1-4, with D uncertain. Per the germline V gene, CDR1 is ENHRY and CDR2 is SYGVKD. The CDR3 is 14 residues long. V was pared by 3 bases and J by 0 bases, with 5 bases between. CDR3: CAISDRPTNEKLFF. In DNA form, the CDR3 reads TGTGCCATCAGTGACAGGCCAACTAATGAAAAACTGTTTTTT.

This rearrangement joins TRBV12-2 to TRBJ2-1; the table gives TRBD2 as D, unverified against the DNA. TRBV12-2 is flagged as a pseudogene. This CDR3 spans 18 amino acids. The CDR3 DNA reads as TGTGCAAGTCGCCCCGGCGAGGGACTACAGTTCTCCTACAATGAGCAGTTCTTC. Protein: CASRPGEGLQFSYNEQFF.

This sequence joins TRBV7-9 and TRBJ1-4; D is perhaps TRBD1 (6 bases). Trimming removed 5 bases at V and 8 bases at J, with 15 bases between. This CDR3 region has 14 residues. Germline values: CDR1 SEHNR, CDR2 FQNEAQ (reference sequence). The chain's CDR3 is CASSDRSNGEKLFF. The CDR3 nucleotides are TGTGCCAGCAGCGACAGGTCAAATGGGGAAAAACTGTTTTTT.

The chain carries TRBV5-4 and TRBJ2-7; 12 positions agree with TRBD1. The length of the CDR3 is 16 residues. Per germline, CDR1 SGHNT and CDR2 YYREEE (reference sequence). V gave up 7 bases and J gave up 4 bases; unmatched junction bases: 12. The CDR3 loop is CASGPIPGQGAYEQYF. Here the CDR3 DNA reads TGTGCCAGCGGACCTATACCGGGACAGGGGGCTTACGAGCAGTACTTC.

The V and J genes are TRBV6-5 and TRBJ2-1; D unclear. Germline values: CDR1 MNHEY, CDR2 SVGAGI. The CDR3 spans 13 residues. Deletions cut 0 bases from V and 7 bases from J, with 7 bases between. DNA of the CDR3: TGTGCCAGCAGTTACTCCGTCAGAAATGAGCAGTTCTTC. This encodes CASSYSVRNEQFF.

With respect to this clone: Other DNA variants within this sample encode the same CDR3. The genes are TRBV5-1 and TRBJ2-5; 11 nucleotides agree with TRBD1. The CDR3 is 15 amino acids. Germline V gene data show CDR1 as SGHRS and CDR2 as YFSETQ. Germline trimming cut 2 bases from V and 4 bases from J; bases unmatched to any gene: 4. CDR3 in DNA: TGCGCCAGCAGCTTAGGACAGGGGGCTCGAGAGACCCAGTACTTC. Translation: CASSLGQGARETQYF.

This chain joins TRBV7-2 and TRBJ1-1, with D unresolved. V gave up 1 base and J gave up 6 bases, with 9 bases separating them. This CDR3 contains 13 residues. Per germline, CDR1 SGHTA and CDR2 FQGNSA. In nucleotides, the CDR3 is TGTGCCAGCAGCTTAGTGAAGCCGGCTGAAGCTTTCTTT. It yields the protein CASSLVKPAEAFF.

The sample holds one count of this clone. The chain carries TRBV7-9 and TRBJ1-2, with no clear D. There are 14 residues in the CDR3. Trimming took 5 bases from V and 7 from J, leaving 17 bases between them. Germline CDR1 is SEHNR and CDR2 is FQNEAQ (reference sequence). The CDR3 loop reads CASSDGEVSSGYTF. For the CDR3, the DNA is TGTGCCAGCAGCGACGGCGAAGTATCGTCTGGCTACACCTTC.

The rearrangement joins TRBV2 to TRBJ1-2; D is possibly TRBD1 (5 bases). CDR1 and CDR2 (germline): SNHLY, FYNNEI. Between the trimmed V and J ends, which lost 2 bases and 2 bases, there was a span of 9 bases. This CDR3 spans 14 amino acids. This CDR3 is CASSEQGPNYGYTF. CDR3 in DNA: TGTGCCAGCAGTGAACAGGGCCCGAACTATGGCTACACCTTC. Drawing the rest from reference TRBV2 and TRBJ1-2, the complete variable domain is EPEVTQTPSHQVTQMGQEVILRCVPISNHLYFYWYRQILGQKVEFLVSFYNNEISEKSEIFDDQFSVERPDGSNFTLKIRSTKLEDSAMYFCASSEQGPNYGYTFGSGTRLTVV.

J is TRBJ2-3 and V is TRBV7-9; D gene unclear. CDR1 is SEHNR and CDR2 is FQNEAQ in the germline V gene (reference sequence). The CDR3 contains 11 residues. The CDR3 DNA reads as TGTGCTTCCGGGCCTGTCGATACGCAGTATTTT. Its translation: CASGPVDTQYF.